Here is one T cell receptor (beta chain) with its context. Its antigen remains unidentified. The length of the CDR3 is 14 residues. V lost 6 bases and J 5 bases, leaving 16 bases between the germline ends. CDR1 is SGHTA and CDR2 is FQGNSA in the germline V gene. This entry is derived from a study of T cell responses to AZD1222 COVID-19 vaccine. Study results and limitations: Samples come after the peak T cell response, not at day 14. Spike as a whole was targeted by vaccine-associated CD4 TCRs, dominant at 160-218 and 743-854.

Repertoires were generated with immunoSEQ multiplex PCR, while TCRdb's copy carries only in-frame clones and drops some. This sample carries about 150,000 clones, under 95% of them seen once, and the ten largest clones take approximately 19%. The specimen comprised peripheral blood, sampled on day 0 of AZD1222 vaccination. This TCR was recovered from an adult in good health. The V call is TRBV7-2, the J call TRBJ1-1, with a weak D call TRBD1 (5 bases). CDR3 sequence: CASSRRGGGTEAFF. Here the CDR3 DNA reads TGTGCCAGCAGTCGAAGGGGTGGGGGGACTGAAGCTTTCTTT.